These 23 T cell receptor beta chains came from one sample sequenced in a study of glioma-infiltrating T cells. Amplification of TCR alpha and beta CDR3 regions from RNA used iRepertoire nested multiplex PCR. From the multiplex PCR reads, TCRdb called clonotypes with MiXCR, one entry per CDR3 protein. The table lists more than 300,000 distinct CDR3 sequences, 41% of them singletons. Material for sequencing was glioma tissue, nonneoplastic brain tissue, or PBMCs (not recorded which). These receptors originate from a human donor with low-grade glioma or glioblastoma, undergoing nonglioma brain surgery, or in good health (not recorded which).

This clonotype showed up just a few times. The chain carries TRBV7-2 and TRBJ2-3, with D maybe TRBD1 (6 bases). The CDR3 has 14 amino acids. The V end lost 4 bases, the J end lost 1 base, and 9 bases lay between the germline ends. The germline V gene encodes CDR1 SGHTA and CDR2 FQGNSA. The CDR3 here is CASSSPGGTDTQYF. DNA for the CDR3: TGTGCCAGCAGCTCGCCAGGGGGCACAGATACGCAGTATTTT.

This clonotype was seen ten or more times. This chain links TRBV4-2 with TRBJ1-2; TRBD1 might be the D (5 bases). The ends were cut back, 0 bases at V and 4 bases at J, with 15 bases in the middle. The CDR3 runs to 16 residues. CDR1 and CDR2 (germline): LGHNA, YNFKEQ. The CDR3 DNA reads TGTGCCAGCAGCCAAGATGCGGGGGTCATACCCTATGGCTACACCTTC. It codes for CASSQDAGVIPYGYTF.

In this sample, this clonotype turned up a few times. The V and J genes are TRBV10-3 and TRBJ2-2; 9 nucleotides match TRBD1. CDR1 and CDR2 (germline): ENHRY, SYGVKD. The CDR3 runs 16 residues. V lost 5 bases to trimming and J lost 4 bases; unmatched junction nucleotides: 8. CDR3 amino acids: CAISYTGGEPTGELFF. The CDR3 DNA sequence: TGTGCCATCAGTTATACAGGGGGCGAACCCACCGGGGAGCTGTTTTTT.

Concerning this clonotype itself: A much larger clone lies a single base off, so this may be a read error. This rearrangement joins TRBV6-5 to TRBJ2-4, with 8 bases lining up with TRBD1. This CDR3 has 14 amino acids. Germline CDR1 MNHEY, CDR2 SVGAGI. The CDR3 region is CASSLTGAKNIKYF. CDR3 DNA sequence: TGTGCCAGCAGCTTGACAGGGGCCAAAAACATTAAGTACTTC.

This chain uses TRBV3-1 with TRBJ2-7, with D perhaps TRBD1 (5 bases). Germline CDR1 reads LGHDT; CDR2 reads YNNKEL (reference sequence). The CDR3 has 15 amino acids. V was pared by 0 bases and J by 3 bases, with 12 bases between. The CDR3 sequence: CASSQDTQGYYEQYF. The CDR3 DNA follows: TGTGCCAGCAGCCAAGATACGCAGGGCTACTACGAGCAGTACTTC.

The chain uses TRBV5-4 and TRBJ1-1, with 10 bases lining up with TRBD1. This CDR3 comprises 13 residues. Germline loops: CDR1 SGHNT, CDR2 YYREEE (reference sequence). V lost 7 bases to trimming and J lost 6 bases; unmatched junction nucleotides: 6. CDR3 sequence (DNA): TGTGCCAGCTTCGGGACAGGGGCTTCTGAAGCTTTCTTT. This translates into CASFGTGASEAFF.

This clonotype occurred many times. The CDR3 DNA is TGCAGTGCTAGAGATCGGGTCAGCGGAAGCACAGATACGCAGTATTTT. Residues: CSARDRVSGSTDTQYF. The rearrangement links TRBV20-1 to TRBJ2-3; weak D call: TRBD2 (5 bases). The CDR3 totals 16 residues. The germline V gene encodes CDR1 DFQATT and CDR2 SNEGSKA (reference sequence). Trimming stripped 0 bases from V and 0 bases from J, with 13 bases between.

Regarding this clonotype: A much larger clone sits a single nucleotide away, making a read error possible. This chain uses TRBV28 with TRBJ2-5; D may be TRBD1 (6 bases). Trimming shortened V by 4 bases and J by 9 bases, and 21 bases separated the two germline ends. Germline CDR1 MDHEN, CDR2 SYDVKM. CDR3 length: 15 amino acids. This chain's CDR3 is CASSSLLGGSEAQYF. The CDR3 DNA reads as TGTGCCAGCAGTTCCCTACTTGGGGGCAGCGAGGCCCAGTACTTC.

J is TRBJ2-5 and V is TRBV4-1; 14 positions agree with TRBD2. The CDR3 spans 16 residues. V was clipped by 1 base and J by 2 bases; unmatched bases: 0. Germline V gene sequence: CDR1 MGHRA, CDR2 YSYEKL. CDR3 sequence reads: CASSQGLAGGQETQYF. The CDR3 DNA sequence: TGCGCCAGCAGCCAAGGACTAGCGGGAGGGCAAGAGACCCAGTACTTC.

Ten or more counts support this clonotype. The chain couples TRBV6-1 to TRBJ1-1, with TRBD1 identical over 8 bases. The CDR3 runs 15 residues. Germline V gene sequence: CDR1 MNHNS, CDR2 SASEGT. V shed 4 bases, J shed 0 bases, and the junction held 4 bases outside the gene matches. CDR3 DNA sequence: TGTGCCAGCAGTGCGGACAGGGTTATGAACACTGAAGCTTTCTTT. Translated, it gives CASSADRVMNTEAFF.

Concerning this clonotype itself: This may arise from a read error, as a much more abundant clone is one base away. The V call is TRBV6-2 or TRBV6-3, the J call TRBJ1-2; possible D gene TRBD1, 6 bases. V was pared by 9 bases and J by 6 bases, with 23 bases between. Germline loops: CDR1 MNHEY, CDR2 SVGEGT. This CDR3 region has 15 residues. CDR3 in DNA: TGTGCCAGTCTCCCGGGGACATCTCACCTCCATGGCTACACCTTC. Protein: CASLPGTSHLHGYTF.

In this sample, this clonotype turned up once. The germline gene is not matched at one end of the junction; a read error may be the cause. The chain has TRBV7-2 and TRBJ2-7, with TRBD1 matching 7 bases. The length of the CDR3 is 15 residues. Germline V gene data show CDR1 as SGHTA and CDR2 as FQGNSA. This CDR3 reads CVSSFRDSGSYEQYF. CDR3 bases: TGTGTCAGCAGCTTCCGGGACAGTGGCTCCTACGAGCAGTACTTC.

Notes on this clonotype: A much bigger clone sits one base away, suggesting this may be a read error. The chain links TRBV25-1 to TRBJ2-7; D is perhaps TRBD1 (6 bases). V was shortened by 4 bases and J by 4 bases, with 14 bases between the two germline ends. The CDR3 loop spans 14 amino acids. Germline V gives CDR1 MGHDK, CDR2 SYGVNS. The CDR3 nucleotides are TGTGCCAGCAGTGTAGCGACAGGACTTTACGAGCAGTACTTC. It codes for CASSVATGLYEQYF.

This clonotype was counted a few times. V gene TRBV28 combines with J gene TRBJ2-3, with D perhaps assigned TRBD1 or TRBD2 (7 bases each). The CDR3 has 13 residues. Germline V gene data show CDR1 as MDHEN and CDR2 as SYDVKM. The CDR3 sequence is CAGGDSRTDTQYF. The CDR3 region has the DNA TGTGCGGGGGGGGACAGTCGCACAGATACGCAGTATTTT.

This clonotype has more than one count but fewer than ten. The chain is built from TRBV12-3 or TRBV12-4 and TRBJ2-3, with 14 bases matching TRBD2. The V gene end was trimmed by 6 bases and the J gene end by 1 base; junction bases not matched to a gene: 12. The CDR3 covers 19 residues. CDR3 sequence reads: CASRPTSGRASLGTDTQYF. The CDR3 DNA sequence: TGTGCCAGCAGGCCGACTAGCGGGAGGGCCTCTTTGGGCACAGATACGCAGTATTTT.

This clonotype was found many times. The chain joins TRBV20-1 to TRBJ1-2; D might be TRBD1 (6 bases). Trimming stripped 5 bases from V and 8 bases from J, with 12 bases between. This CDR3 is 11 amino acids long. Germline V gives CDR1 DFQATT, CDR2 SNEGSKA (reference sequence). CDR3 sequence reads: CSALDSYGYTF. DNA of the CDR3: TGCAGTGCTTTGGACAGCTACGGCTACACCTTC.

This clonotype was seen ten or more times. The V call is TRBV6-2 or TRBV6-3, the J call TRBJ2-7; TRBD2 might be the D (7 bases). CDR1 is MNHEY and CDR2 is SVGEGT in the germline V gene. This CDR3 region has 15 residues. Between the trimmed V and J ends, which lost 5 bases and 4 bases, there was a span of 18 bases. In DNA form, the CDR3 reads TGTGCCAGCAGTCCCGGGGGGCCCGGGCGGTACGAGCAGTACTTC. The encoded protein is CASSPGGPGRYEQYF.

At least ten counts were recorded for this clonotype. The V call is TRBV20-1, the J call TRBJ1-5, with a tentative D call TRBD1 (6 bases). In germline, CDR1 is DFQATT, CDR2 SNEGSKA (reference sequence). The CDR3 totals 12 residues. Trimming pared 2 bases from V and 7 bases from J, leaving 9 bases between. The CDR3 region is CSARPRGQPQHF. In DNA, the CDR3 is TGCAGTGCTAGACCCAGGGGCCAGCCCCAGCATTTT.

With regard to this clonotype: The junction shows a germline mismatch at one end, possibly a read error. The chain joins TRBV12-3 or TRBV12-4 to TRBJ1-1, with 12 positions matching TRBD1. The CDR3 is made up of 14 amino acids. The CDR3, as DNA: TGTGCCAACAGTTTGGGACAGGGGGCAACTGAAGCTTTCTTT. As protein: CANSLGQGATEAFF.

Details on this clonotype: The CDR3 carries no conserved terminal phenylalanine or tryptophan, so it likely arises from a read error. The rearrangement links TRBV12-3 or TRBV12-4 to TRBJ1-2; no firm D call. Deletions cut 6 bases from V and 8 bases from J, with 7 bases between. CDR3 length: 10 amino acids. The DNA of the CDR3 is TGTGCCAGCAGCCCCCGGGGCTACACCCTC. Protein product: CASSPRGYTL.

This clonotype is a singleton in its sample. A junction end diverges from the germline sequence, so it may reflect a read error. The chain links TRBV20-1 to TRBJ2-1; the match to TRBD2 covers 10 bases. Germline V gene sequence: CDR1 DFQATT, CDR2 SNEGSKA (reference sequence). The CDR3 has 15 amino acids. This chain's CDR3 is CSATRAGGPWNERFF. CDR3 DNA: TGCAGTGCTACCCGAGCGGGAGGGCCTTGGAATGAGCGGTTCTTC.

In the case of this clonotype: This may be a read error, as it is one base from a much larger clone. DNA for the CDR3: TGTGCCAGCAGTTTGAGGAGTTTTGGAGGAAACACCATATATTTT. It is translated as CASSLRSFGGNTIYF. J is TRBJ1-3 and V is TRBV28; D not resolved. Germline CDR1 MDHEN, CDR2 SYDVKM. The CDR3 covers 15 residues. The V end lost 3 bases, the J end lost 4 bases, and 13 bases lay between the germline ends. Variable domain in full (rest from reference TRBV28 and TRBJ1-3): DVKVTQSSRYLVKRTGEKVFLECVQDMDHENMFWYRQDPGLGLRLIYFSYDVKMKEKGDIPEGYSVSREKKERFSLILESASTNQTSMYLCASSLRSFGGNTIYFGEGSWLTVV.

In its sample, this clonotype was seen many times. The rearrangement links TRBV20-1 to TRBJ1-1; maybe TRBD1 (6 bases). The length of the CDR3 is 15 residues. Trimming left V 6 bases short and J 4 bases short, with 21 bases between. The V gene's germline CDR1 is DFQATT and CDR2 SNEGSKA (reference sequence). The CDR3 protein is CSAQLMARGGTEAFF. In DNA, the CDR3 is TGCAGTGCCCAACTCATGGCCAGGGGAGGCACTGAAGCTTTCTTT.